This TCR beta chain derives from a study of blood T cell repertoires in COVID-19. Looking at the study overall: The samples span acute and convalescent COVID-19 from the United States, Italy and Spain. T cells, B-cell-depleted T cells, or PBMCs supplied cDNA or gDNA.

The authors' processing: Nucleated cell number was recorded as an estimate derived from reference gene primer amplification. The protocol was immunoSEQ multiplex PCR, while the TCRdb copy is restricted to in-frame clones and leaves out a portion. V and J calls and clone size are given by that table; D and trimming were obtained from the DNA. The sample holds approximately 360,000 clones, 90% seen once. This clone was picked up one time. At the DNA level, this CDR3 is encoded by other sequences in the same sample as well. This CDR3 has 15 residues. Losses at the gene ends were 0 bases for V and 3 bases for J; bases not matched to a gene: 3. CDR1 and CDR2 (germline): ENHRY, SYGVKD.

The chain uses TRBV10-3 and TRBJ2-7; 9 bases line up with TRBD1. Sequencing input: peripheral blood. This clonotype originated in a man aged 18-30 years with active or convalescent COVID-19. The DNA for the CDR3 is TGTGCCATCAGTGAGTCGACAGGGGGACTCTACGAGCAGTACTTC. It translates to CAISESTGGLYEQYF.